A selection of T cell receptor beta chains follows, all from one sample in a study of T cell changes during pregnancy in multiple sclerosis. Produced via immunoSEQ multiplex PCR; TCRdb's table is partial and in-frame only. The sample yields approximately 66,000 clones, around nine tenths seen once. Sequencing used CD8+ T cells from peripheral blood mononuclear cells, obtained before pregnancy. The receptors were sampled from a female donor with multiple sclerosis, enrolled in a pregnancy study. CDR3s include the opening cysteine and the closing phenylalanine or tryptophan.

J | V | CDR3
TRBJ2-1 | TRBV28 | CASSASGGPYNEQFF
TRBJ2-3 | TRBV27 | CASSSPRGGTDTQYF
TRBJ2-1 | TRBV30 | CAWTHSFPYNEQFF
TRBJ2-3 | TRBV9 | CASSVAVAGGPDTQYF
TRBJ2-7 | TRBV30 | CAWRTGQISYEQYF
TRBJ1-1 | TRBV9 | CASSLQGGRSTEAFF
TRBJ1-4 | TRBV6-6 | CASSPQREKLFF
TRBJ1-4 | TRBV25-1 | CASSELAGEKLFF
TRBJ2-7 | TRBV29-1 | CSAEGAGTYEQYF
TRBJ1-6 | TRBV19 | CASSHRTGADSPLHF
TRBJ1-6 | TRBV9 | CASSPEGVSPLHF
TRBJ2-7 | TRBV11-2 | CASSYGQGKYEQYF
TRBJ1-2 | TRBV13 | CASSLGRGSYGYTF
TRBJ2-4 | TRBV9 | CASSPSGTVKNIQYF
TRBJ2-5 | TRBV7-9 | CASSHGRDNQETQYF
TRBJ1-5 | TRBV19 | CASSMWQATNQPQHF
TRBJ1-5 | TRBV27 | CASSLIGGGHQPQHF
TRBJ2-6 | TRBV9 | CASSVPGQGSSGANVLTF
TRBJ2-1 | TRBV13 | CASSPSVSYNEQFF
TRBJ2-2 | TRBV7-9 | CASSRTSGAPGAGELFF
TRBJ2-3 | TRBV9 | CASSVEGGYTDTQYF
TRBJ2-5 | TRBV19 | CASSIDGEETQYF
TRBJ1-4 | TRBV25-1 | CASSEYGAEAREKLFF
TRBJ1-3 | TRBV14 | CASSQDLTESGNTIYF
TRBJ2-7 | TRBV29-1 | CSVYEGSGEQYF
TRBJ1-1 | TRBV27 | CATARGGNTEAFF
TRBJ2-3 | TRBV14 | CASSQDVRQNTDTQYF
TRBJ1-1 | TRBV19 | CASSMSQGGGRAFF
TRBJ2-7 | TRBV10-3 | CAISDTGIPDDKGEQYF
TRBJ1-1 | TRBV21-1 | CASSKEAGGSEAFF
TRBJ1-2 | TRBV7-2 | CASSLGAPTGPDGYTF
TRBJ1-5 | TRBV18 | CASSLDSSDQPQHF
TRBJ1-5 | TRBV6-5 | CASSTSQGNQPQHF
TRBJ2-7 | TRBV5-6 | CASSLAGGVHEQYF
TRBJ1-4 | TRBV13 | CASSSSGQGNEKLFF
TRBJ2-1 | TRBV9 | CASSQGLPDGQFF
TRBJ1-5 | TRBV19 | CASSIGGGSNQPQHF
TRBJ1-1 | TRBV6-1 | CASSEDLLATTEAFF
TRBJ1-4 | TRBV19 | CASSTWDRGDEKLFF
TRBJ2-2 | TRBV6-6 | CASSPPDRATGELFF